This T cell receptor beta chain stems from a study of T cell changes during pregnancy in multiple sclerosis. The CDR3 runs 14 residues. V lost 3 bases and J lost 5; bases outside the gene matches: 6. Germline lookup yields CDR1 MDHEN and CDR2 SYDVKM. Sequencing used immunoSEQ multiplex PCR; TCRdb keeps in-frame clones, though not all of them. The data show 100,000 or so clones, with approximately 92% seen just once and approximately 3.4% held by the top ten. The receptor comes from a female donor with multiple sclerosis, enrolled in a pregnancy study. V is TRBV28 and J is TRBJ2-7, with 8 nucleotides matching TRBD2. The sample was peripheral blood, taken in the second trimester of pregnancy. The CDR3 bases are TGTGCCAGCAGTTTCCCGAGCGGGAGAGACGAGCAGTACTTC. Protein sequence: CASSFPSGRDEQYF.